This T cell receptor beta chain was recovered during a study of cytomegalovirus exposure and HLA in healthy donors. Study-level findings and limits: Published work reported that the classifier diagnosed cytomegalovirus status with high specificity and sensitivity.

The method was immunoSEQ multiplex PCR; TCRdb's version includes in-frame clones alone and lacks a portion of them. Seen here are 45,000 to 65,000 clones, 90% to 95% observed once, and the top ten hold roughly 1.7%. Of note for this clone: No antigen is known for it.

The ends lost 9 bases at V and 6 bases at J; junction bases unmatched: 3. Germline V gene sequence: CDR1 MNHNS, CDR2 SASEGT. CDR3 length: 13 amino acids. The sequencing input was PBMCs. This clonotype was obtained from a young woman in good health and CMV-seropositive. J is TRBJ1-6 and V is TRBV6-1; 9 bases map to TRBD1. The CDR3 coding sequence is TGTGCCAGTACGGGACAGGGTAATTCACCCCTCCACTTT. Its protein is CASTGQGNSPLHF.